The clone carrying this T cell receptor (beta chain) occurred many times. Its antigen is as yet unknown. The source of the sample is a study of neurological immune-mediated disorders. Unsorted libraries were prepared from 2 million PBMCs held at -80 C. CDR1 and CDR2 from the germline V gene are MNHEY and SVGAGI. The CDR3 has 14 amino acids. The V end lost 6 bases, the J end lost 1 base, and 12 bases lay between the germline ends. General study findings and limits: While HTLV-1-associated myelopathy showed the greatest TCR clonal expansion, multiple sclerosis showed the least, falling below healthy controls.

The method for making cDNA was 5'RACE, and it used 10-nucleotide random UMIs. Each CDR3 protein gets one entry after TCRdb re-called the 5' RACE reads with MiXCR. In the table there are 60,000 or so distinct CDR3 sequences, approximately 10% of which are singletons. The specimen sequenced was PBMCs. The sequence derives from a man aged 55-75 years in good health. The chain links TRBV6-5 to TRBJ2-5; D may be TRBD1 or TRBD2 (6 bases each). CDR3: CASRVGGTQETQYF. The CDR3 nucleotides are TGTGCCAGCAGAGTCGGGGGCACCCAAGAGACCCAGTACTTC.